This is a list of T cell receptor beta chains from one sample in a study of CD8 T cells in ankylosing spondylitis. TCRdb used MiXCR to reprocess the 5' RACE reads, holding one entry per CDR3 protein. Among a few hundred thousand distinct CDR3 sequences listed, less than 25% were seen once. Sequencing was done on a sample of blood, either unsorted or a sorted T cell fraction (not recorded which). Receptors were obtained from a female donor with ankylosing spondylitis or in good health (not recorded which). The CDR3 runs from the conserved cysteine through the conserved F or W. The D gene is left open where the match is weak. Some rows mark clone size as missing; the rest say once, few, many or name a class of expanded clone.

NA | TRBJ2-7 | NA | TRBV20-1 | TGCAGTGCTTATTCAGAGGGATTCACCTACGAGCAGTACTTC | CSAYSEGFTYEQYF
NA | TRBJ1-2 | once | TRBV6-1 | TGTGCCAGCGGAGCCCAGGGGATCTCCTATGGCTACACCTTC | CASGAQGISYGYTF
NA | TRBJ1-2 | NA | TRBV20-1 | TGCAGTGCTAGCAGGGGAGGTGGCTACACCTTC | CSASRGGGYTF
NA | TRBJ1-5 | many | TRBV7-9 | TGTGCCAGCAGCCTGGGACACAATCAGCCCCAGCATTTT | CASSLGHNQPQHF
TRBD2 | TRBJ2-3 | NA | TRBV10-3 | TGTGCCGCCTCGGGACTAGCGGGAGGGTTTCGCACAGATACGCAGTATTTT | CAASGLAGGFRTDTQYF
NA | TRBJ1-6 | few | TRBV18 | TGTGCCAGCTCACCACCAGCAGGGCGTAGATCACCCCTCCACTTT | CASSPPAGRRSPLHF
NA | TRBJ2-2 | NA | TRBV7-9 | TGTGCCAGCACCCCCCGGGGCCGCGACACCGGGGAGCTGTTTTTT | CASTPRGRDTGELFF
NA | TRBJ1-1 | few | TRBV7-9 | TGTGCCAGCAGCCACGGGGACACTGAAGCTTTCTTT | CASSHGDTEAFF
TRBD1 | TRBJ2-7 | NA | TRBV20-1 | TGCAGTGCTAGGGGACAGGGATCTCGAGAGCAGTACTTC | CSARGQGSREQYF
TRBD1 | TRBJ2-1 | few | TRBV12-5 | TGTGCTAGTGGAGACAGGGGGGAGCAGTTCTTC | CASGDRGEQFF
NA | TRBJ1-2 | NA | TRBV19 | TGTGCCAGTAGGACCCAGACGGGTGGCTACACCTTC | CASRTQTGGYTF
NA | TRBJ2-3 | few | TRBV20-1 | TGCAGTGCTAGAGATCGGAGGAGCGGAGATCACACAGATACGCAGTATTTT | CSARDRRSGDHTDTQYF
NA | TRBJ1-1 | many | TRBV20-1 | TGCAGTGCTAGAGATGGGACCGTTGGGGGTACTGAAGCTTTCTTT | CSARDGTVGGTEAFF
TRBD1 | TRBJ2-7 | many | TRBV12-3/TRBV12-4 | TGTGCCAGCAGTACCGGGACAGGCGCCTACGAGCAGTACTTC | CASSTGTGAYEQYF
NA | TRBJ1-2 | NA | TRBV12-3/TRBV12-4 | TGTGCCAGCAGTTTGGAGGGCTACTATGGCTACACCTTC | CASSLEGYYGYTF
NA | TRBJ2-7 | few | TRBV5-6 | TGTGCCAGCAGCTCCCAGTTCTACGAGCAGTACTTC | CASSSQFYEQYF
TRBD2 | TRBJ2-5 | many | TRBV24-1 | TGTGCCACCAGTGACCCAGCGGGAGGCGAGGAGACCCAGTACTTC | CATSDPAGGEETQYF
NA | TRBJ2-7 | NA | TRBV3-1 | TGCGCCAGCAGCTCTGGGACGTCGGGCTACGAGCAGTACTTC | CASSSGTSGYEQYF
NA | TRBJ2-3 | NA | TRBV4-1 | TGCGCCAGCAGCCAAACCTCCTCTGGGGGGGATACGCAGTATTTT | CASSQTSSGGDTQYF
NA | TRBJ2-4 | NA | TRBV20-1 | TGCAGTGCTAGGAGCGGAGCCAAAAACATTCAGTACTTC | CSARSGAKNIQYF
NA | TRBJ1-3 | NA | TRBV6-1 | TGTGCCAGCACCTTGACACGAACCTCTGGAAACACCATATATTTT | CASTLTRTSGNTIYF
NA | TRBJ2-5 | NA | TRBV20-1 | TGCAGTGCTAGAGACCAGGCGGAGGGCCAGTACTTC | CSARDQAEGQYF
NA | TRBJ2-3 | many | TRBV7-9 | TGTGCCAGCAGACTAGGCGGTGGAGCGGGAGATACGCAGTATTTT | CASRLGGGAGDTQYF
NA | TRBJ2-5 | many | TRBV29-1 | TGCAGCGTTGTCCGGAGCCAAGAGACCCAGTACTTC | CSVVRSQETQYF
NA | TRBJ2-2 | NA | TRBV30 | TGTGCCTGGAGTGTTGACTTGTTTGGCGGGGAGCTGTTTTTT | CAWSVDLFGGELFF
NA | TRBJ2-5 | NA | TRBV12-3/TRBV12-4 | TGTGCCAGCAGTTTAAGAGGAGGTAGCGGACAAGAGACCCAGTACTTC | CASSLRGGSGQETQYF
TRBD2 | TRBJ2-5 | NA | TRBV9 | TGTGCCAGCAGCGTAGGATGGGGACTAGACCAAGAGACCCAGTACTTC | CASSVGWGLDQETQYF
TRBD2 | TRBJ2-1 | NA | TRBV10-1 | TGCGCCAGCAGTGAGTCTGGTAGCGGGAGTGGCGATGAGCAGTTCTTC | CASSESGSGSGDEQFF
NA | TRBJ2-5 | NA | TRBV11-2 | TGTGCCAGCAGCTTGGAGCGTCAAGAGACCCAGTACTTC | CASSLERQETQYF
NA | TRBJ2-2 | few | TRBV12-3/TRBV12-4 | TGTGCCAGCAGTTTAAGGGAGAACGGGGAGCTGTTTTTT | CASSLRENGELFF
NA | TRBJ2-2 | NA | TRBV5-1 | TGCGCCAGCAGCCTGCTAGACGGCTACACCGGGGAGCTGTTTTTT | CASSLLDGYTGELFF
NA | TRBJ2-6 | few | TRBV5-5 | TGTGCCAGCAGCTTGGGATGGGGTCAAGGCCCTGGGGCCAACGTCCTGACTTTC | CASSLGWGQGPGANVLTF
TRBD2 | TRBJ2-1 | NA | TRBV20-1 | TGCAGTGCTGGGGGGTCCGGGAGGACCTACAATGAGCAGTTCTTC | CSAGGSGRTYNEQFF
NA | TRBJ2-7 | few | TRBV10-3 | TGTGCCATCAGTGATGTGCGCCTGGTGGGGGAGCAGTACTTC | CAISDVRLVGEQYF
NA | TRBJ2-1 | NA | TRBV12-3/TRBV12-4 | TGTGCCAGCAGCGGTTACTTCTACAATGAGCAGTTCTTC | CASSGYFYNEQFF
NA | TRBJ2-6 | NA | TRBV19 | TGTGCCACAAAGAGGAACTCTGGGGCCAACGTCCTGACTTTC | CATKRNSGANVLTF
NA | TRBJ2-1 | once | TRBV12-3/TRBV12-4 | TGTGCCAGCAGTTTATTCAGGACGATGTCCTACAATGAGCAGTTCTTC | CASSLFRTMSYNEQFF
TRBD1 | TRBJ2-6 | NA | TRBV7-7 | TGTGCCAGCAGCTTAGGACAGGGACCCTCTGGGGCCAACGTCCTGACTTTC | CASSLGQGPSGANVLTF
TRBD2 | TRBJ2-7 | few | TRBV20-1 | TGCAGTGCCGGGACTACTTCCTACGAGCAGTACTTC | CSAGTTSYEQYF
NA | TRBJ2-3 | few | TRBV4-3 | TGCGCCAGCAGCCAAGAGGCCTTTACAGATACGCAGTATTTT | CASSQEAFTDTQYF
TRBD1 | TRBJ1-5 | NA | TRBV28 | TGTGCCAGCAGTCCCTCGACAGGGGGCCAGCCCCAGCATTTT | CASSPSTGGQPQHF
NA | TRBJ1-1 | many | TRBV5-1 | TGCGCCAGCAGTCCCCTGGTCACTGAAGCTTTCTTT | CASSPLVTEAFF
NA | TRBJ2-5 | many | TRBV10-3 | TGTGCCATCAGTGATATGGGCAGGGACGGGACCCAGTACTTC | CAISDMGRDGTQYF
NA | TRBJ2-7 | few | TRBV20-1 | TGCAGTGCTCGATATTCAGGAACTTACGAGCAGTACTTC | CSARYSGTYEQYF
TRBD1 | TRBJ2-7 | few | TRBV18 | TGTGCCAGCTCACCAGCACAGGGGGCCAACGAGCAGTACTTC | CASSPAQGANEQYF
NA | TRBJ1-1 | NA | TRBV2 | TGTGCCAGCAAGCCCCAGAACATCTACACTGAAGCTTTCTTT | CASKPQNIYTEAFF
NA | TRBJ2-3 | many | TRBV29-1 | TGCAGCGTTGAAGAGGACACACAACGCGCGCAGTATTTT | CSVEEDTQRAQYF
NA | TRBJ1-1 | NA | TRBV18 | TGTGCCAGCTCCCAGAACACCATATCGAACACTGAAGCTTTCTTT | CASSQNTISNTEAFF
NA | TRBJ1-1 | NA | TRBV12-3/TRBV12-4 | TGTGCCAGCAGCTATACGAACGAGCCGAATACTGAAGCTTTCTTT | CASSYTNEPNTEAFF